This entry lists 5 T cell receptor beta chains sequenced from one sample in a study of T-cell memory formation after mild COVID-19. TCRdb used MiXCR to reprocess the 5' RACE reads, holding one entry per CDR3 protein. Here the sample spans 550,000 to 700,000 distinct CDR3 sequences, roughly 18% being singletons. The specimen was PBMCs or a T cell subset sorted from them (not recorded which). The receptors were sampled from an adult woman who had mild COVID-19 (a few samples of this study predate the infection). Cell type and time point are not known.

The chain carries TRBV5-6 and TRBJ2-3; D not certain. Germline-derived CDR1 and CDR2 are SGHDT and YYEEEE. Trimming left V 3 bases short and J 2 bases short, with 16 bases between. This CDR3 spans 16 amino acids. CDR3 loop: CASSSTVAAATDTQYF. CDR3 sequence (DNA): TGTGCCAGCAGCTCAACTGTCGCGGCGGCCACAGATACGCAGTATTTT.

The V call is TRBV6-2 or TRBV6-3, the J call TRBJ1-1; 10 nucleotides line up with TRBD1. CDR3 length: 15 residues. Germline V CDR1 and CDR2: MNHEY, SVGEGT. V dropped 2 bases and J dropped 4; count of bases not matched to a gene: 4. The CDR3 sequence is CASSYGQGVATEAFF. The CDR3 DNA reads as TGTGCCAGCAGTTACGGACAGGGGGTTGCCACTGAAGCTTTCTTT.

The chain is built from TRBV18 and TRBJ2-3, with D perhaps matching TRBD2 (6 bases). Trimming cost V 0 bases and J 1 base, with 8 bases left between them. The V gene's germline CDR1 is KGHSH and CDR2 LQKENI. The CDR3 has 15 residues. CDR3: CASSPPTGGTDTQYF. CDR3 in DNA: TGTGCCAGCTCACCACCGACGGGGGGCACAGATACGCAGTATTTT.

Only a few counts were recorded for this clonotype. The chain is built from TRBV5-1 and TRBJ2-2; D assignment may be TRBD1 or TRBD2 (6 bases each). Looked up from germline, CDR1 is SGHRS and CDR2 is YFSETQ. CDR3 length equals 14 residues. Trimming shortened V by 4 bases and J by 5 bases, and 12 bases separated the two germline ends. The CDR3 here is CASSRLGGTGELFF. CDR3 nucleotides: TGCGCCAGCAGCCGTCTAGGGGGGACCGGGGAGCTGTTTTTT. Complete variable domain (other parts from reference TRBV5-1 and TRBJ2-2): KAGVTQTPRYLIKTRGQQVTLSCSPISGHRSVSWYQQTPGQGLQFLFEYFSETQRNKGNFPGRFSGRQFSNSRSEMNVSTLELGDSALYLCASSRLGGTGELFFGEGSRLTVL.

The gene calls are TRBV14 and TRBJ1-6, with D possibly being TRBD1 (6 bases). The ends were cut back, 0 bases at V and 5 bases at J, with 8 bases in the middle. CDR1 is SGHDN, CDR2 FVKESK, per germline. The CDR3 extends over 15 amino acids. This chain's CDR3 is CASSQEGGNNSPLHF. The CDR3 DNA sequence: TGTGCCAGCAGCCAAGAAGGGGGAAATAATTCACCCCTCCACTTT.